These 16 T cell receptor beta chains were sequenced from one sample in a study of shared clonotypes between healthy human individuals (dated by TCRdb to the early 2020s). Library prep was done by the immunoSEQ multiplex PCR assay. TCRdb carries this immuneACCESS record with in-frame sequences only. Its versions omit some clonotypes, under half of them owing to an unresolved V gene in the studies checked, with the rest unexplained. The table for this sample lists 1.4 million to 1.5 million clones; roughly 96% of them were counted only once. The ten largest account for approximately 1.2% of the sample. Sequenced material: naive CD4+ T cells sorted from blood. The cell subset or site label corresponds to: CD45RA+ positively selected. These receptors were obtained from a man younger than 45 in good health.

V gene TRBV2 combines with J gene TRBJ2-1; D is possibly TRBD2 (5 bases). The CDR3 loop spans 15 amino acids. The V and J ends lost 6 bases and 0 bases respectively, with 12 bases between them. Germline CDR1 and CDR2: SNHLY and FYNNEI. CDR3 coding DNA: TGTGCCAGCAGACTAGTAAGCCGCTCCTACAATGAGCAGTTCTTC. Translating gives CASRLVSRSYNEQFF.

J is TRBJ2-1 and V is TRBV29-1; perhaps TRBD2 as D (6 bases). This CDR3 region has 14 residues. Germline V gene data show CDR1 as SQVTM and CDR2 as ANQGSEA. V lost 4 bases, J lost 5 bases, and 15 bases lay in between. The CDR3 is CSVVRGRFDNEQFF. The CDR3 DNA is TGCAGCGTTGTACGGGGGAGGTTCGACAATGAGCAGTTCTTC.

This chain joins TRBV19 and TRBJ2-2; tentatively, D is TRBD1 (6 bases). This CDR3 comprises 15 residues. Germline CDR1 and CDR2: LNHDA and SQIVND (reference sequence). Between the trimmed V and J ends, which lost 4 bases and 5 bases, there was a span of 14 bases. The CDR3 bases are TGTGCCAGTAGTACTGAGCGGCAGGGGACCGGGGAGCTGTTTTTT. The encoded protein is CASSTERQGTGELFF.

This chain joins TRBV9 and TRBJ2-1; D unclear. Germline values: CDR1 SGDLS, CDR2 YYNGEE. The CDR3 contains 15 residues. V was clipped by 3 bases and J by 5 bases, with 15 bases between them. In DNA, the CDR3 is TGTGCCAGCAGCGCCCCCCGGACGCTTAACAATGAGCAGTTCTTC. Its protein product is CASSAPRTLNNEQFF.

The chain couples TRBV14 to TRBJ2-6; 14 bases align to TRBD2. Per the germline V gene, CDR1 is SGHDN and CDR2 is FVKESK. The trim removed 4 bases at V and 4 bases at J, leaving 6 bases unmatched. This CDR3 region has 18 residues. The CDR3 region has the DNA TGTGCCAGCAGCCTCCCGGGACTAGCGGGAGACGGGGCCAACGTCCTGACTTTC. Encoded protein: CASSLPGLAGDGANVLTF.

As regards this clone: Other DNA sequences in the sample encode the same CDR3. V and J are TRBV27 and TRBJ2-2, with 7 bases lining up with TRBD2. The CDR3 extends over 14 amino acids. V shed 6 bases and J 1 base; nucleotides not matched to a gene: 2. The germline V gene has CDR1 MNHEY and CDR2 SMNVEV (reference sequence). As DNA, the CDR3 is TGTGCCAGCAGAACTAGCGTGAACACCGGGGAGCTGTTTTTT. Protein sequence: CASRTSVNTGELFF.

This clone appeared a single time. The J gene is TRBJ2-3, the V gene TRBV19; D is unclear. This CDR3 has 13 amino acids. Per the germline V gene, CDR1 is LNHDA and CDR2 is SQIVND (reference sequence). V was clipped by 6 bases and J by 1 base, with 8 bases between them. The CDR3 bases are TGTGCCAGTAGATCCTGGGGCACAGATACGCAGTATTTT. It specifies CASRSWGTDTQYF.

The gene calls are TRBV5-4 and TRBJ2-5, with D perhaps matching TRBD2 (6 bases). Trimming stripped 2 bases from V and 5 bases from J, with 13 bases between. The CDR3 sequence is 14 residues long. In germline, CDR1 is SGHNT, CDR2 YYREEE (reference sequence). The CDR3 here is CASSFLLAGETQYF. The CDR3 region has the DNA TGTGCCAGCAGCTTCTTACTAGCAGGGGAGACCCAGTACTTC.

This clone was detected only once. The chain carries TRBV9 and TRBJ2-1, with 7 bases lining up with TRBD2. V trimming: 0 bases; J trimming: 6 bases; junction bases outside the gene matches: 6. Germline V gene data show CDR1 as SGDLS and CDR2 as YYNGEE. The CDR3 is 15 amino acids. CDR3 protein: CASSVVASGPNEQFF. Here the CDR3 DNA reads TGTGCCAGCAGCGTAGTCGCTAGCGGACCCAATGAGCAGTTCTTC.

This chain links TRBV28 with TRBJ2-5; D is ambiguous. Germline lookup yields CDR1 MDHEN and CDR2 SYDVKM. This CDR3 contains 12 residues. Trimming removed 4 bases from V and 4 bases from J, with 7 bases in between. DNA for the CDR3: TGTGCCAGCAGTTCCACGCTAGAGACCCAGTACTTC. Translated: CASSSTLETQYF.

The chain recombines TRBV6-1 with TRBJ1-5; the D gene is possibly TRBD1 (5 bases). V was pared by 4 bases and J by 0 bases, with 16 bases between. The germline V gene encodes CDR1 MNHNS and CDR2 SASEGT. CDR3 length equals 17 residues. The CDR3 sequence: CASSASVVGASNQPQHF. In DNA, the CDR3 is TGTGCCAGCAGTGCGAGTGTCGTCGGGGCTAGCAATCAGCCCCAGCATTTT.

The chain recombines TRBV28 with TRBJ1-1, with TRBD1 as a possible D gene (6 bases). There are 15 residues in the CDR3. Trimming removed 6 bases from V and 6 bases from J, with 20 bases in between. CDR1 is MDHEN, CDR2 SYDVKM, per germline. CDR3 nucleotides: TGTGCCAGCAGACCTCCGGCAGGGGTGTTTCCTGAAGCTTTCTTT. Protein product: CASRPPAGVFPEAFF. The full variable domain, rest sourced from reference TRBV28 and TRBJ1-1, is DVKVTQSSRYLVKRTGEKVFLECVQDMDHENMFWYRQDPGLGLRLIYFSYDVKMKEKGDIPEGYSVSREKKERFSLILESASTNQTSMYLCASRPPAGVFPEAFFGQGTRLTVV.

The chain joins TRBV28 to TRBJ1-2, with D possibly matching TRBD1 (5 bases). Germline values: CDR1 MDHEN, CDR2 SYDVKM. V was clipped by 7 bases and J by 3 bases, with 9 bases between them. The CDR3 has 12 residues. The DNA of the CDR3 is TGTGCCAGCATCGACAGTTACTATGGCTACACCTTC. Translation: CASIDSYYGYTF.

This sequence joins TRBV2 and TRBJ2-1; D is tentatively TRBD1 or TRBD2 (5 bases each). V was cut by 7 bases and J by 3 bases, with 19 bases left in between. CDR1 and CDR2 from the germline V gene are SNHLY and FYNNEI. The length of the CDR3 is 16 residues. The CDR3 protein is CASTVPGTVVYNEQFF. CDR3 coding DNA: TGTGCCAGCACAGTCCCCGGGACGGTAGTCTACAATGAGCAGTTCTTC.

This chain links TRBV28 with TRBJ2-7, with 10 bases aligning to TRBD2. This CDR3 is built from 17 residues. The germline V gene has CDR1 MDHEN and CDR2 SYDVKM. The V gene end was trimmed by 3 bases and the J gene end by 7 bases; junction bases not matched to a gene: 15. The CDR3 sequence: CASSFALAGAWIREQYF. CDR3 coding DNA: TGTGCCAGCAGTTTCGCTCTAGCGGGAGCTTGGATTAGGGAGCAGTACTTC.

With respect to this clone: Other DNA sequences in this sample translate to the same CDR3. The chain uses TRBV2 and TRBJ2-3; a possible D gene is TRBD2 (6 bases). V was cut by 2 bases and J by 0 bases, with 9 bases left in between. Germline V gene sequence: CDR1 SNHLY, CDR2 FYNNEI. The CDR3 runs to 15 residues. The CDR3 sequence is CASSEPGLSTDTQYF. The CDR3 DNA reads TGTGCCAGCAGTGAACCGGGACTCAGCACAGATACGCAGTATTTT.